This entry lists 3 T cell receptor beta chains sequenced from one sample in a study of blood T cells in healthy people across ages (dated by TCRdb to between 2014 and 2016). The receptor library was made with 5' RACE. Sequencing relied on an Illumina HiSeq 2500. A second PCR of 7 to 11 cycles was performed with a sample-barcoded 5' primer and a J-beta primer mix. TCRdb reprocessing: public reads trimmed at Q25 with fastp, clones called with MiXCR, in-frame beta chains kept. For every CDR3 protein sequence, its rows merge into one entry that carries the most common genes and DNA. The sample data list around 1.5 million distinct CDR3 sequences, and approximately 42% of these were observed just once. The ten top clones hold around 8% of the sample. Material: blood. All receptors derive from a woman younger than 30 in good health.

J is TRBJ2-5 and V is TRBV2, with TRBD2 matching over 10 bases. V lost 7 bases and J lost 7; bases outside the gene matches: 3. The CDR3 extends over 12 amino acids. Germline values: CDR1 SNHLY, CDR2 FYNNEI. CDR3: CASIGLAATQYF. For the CDR3, the DNA is TGTGCCAGCATTGGACTAGCGGCGACCCAGTACTTC.

Remarks on this clonotype: A much larger clone sits a single nucleotide away, making a read error possible. This chain connects TRBV6-1 to TRBJ2-3, with 7 bases identical to TRBD2. V lost 8 bases, J lost 5 bases, and 19 bases stayed unmatched. The CDR3 totals 17 residues. Germline lookup yields CDR1 MNHNS and CDR2 SASEGT. The CDR3 loop is CASLAPPIGGYRDTQYF. The CDR3 nucleotides are TGTGCCAGCTTGGCTCCCCCGATCGGGGGGTACAGAGATACGCAGTATTTT.

This clonotype was observed a few times. The chain links TRBV12-3 or TRBV12-4 to TRBJ1-2, with 8 bases that match TRBD1. The J segment lost 7 bases and the V segment lost 3 bases, leaving 10 bases of the junction unmatched. This CDR3 comprises 15 residues. CDR3 coding DNA: TGTGCCAGCAGTTTTCTGAGCCGGACAGGGATTGGCTACACCTTC. It yields the protein CASSFLSRTGIGYTF.